The clone carrying this T cell receptor (beta chain) was recorded many times. Antigen: not known. Peripheral blood, about 6 milliliters per draw, was collected at each of two time points. This entry is derived from a study of prognosis after radiotherapy for stage I lung cancer. Study overall: Without exception, patients with non-small cell lung cancer were deemed medically inoperable. After radiotherapy, some 16 showed no significant progression while four developed distant metastases (median roughly seven months).

Study-level results: Patients who went on to get distant metastases had lower Shannon entropy after stereotactic body radiation therapy.

Genomic DNA was the source, and TCR beta CDR3 was amplified from it by two-round multiplex PCR. Individual primers that were specific to each TRBV and TRBJ gene served in first-round PCR. In TCRdb, the multiplex PCR reads were re-called with MiXCR into one record per CDR3 protein. The sample includes about 59,000 distinct CDR3 sequences, about a quarter of them seen just once. The source of this sequence is a donor aged 50 or older with non-small cell lung cancer. This material consisted of PBMCs, taken before or after stereotactic body radiation therapy (not recorded which).

The CDR3 DNA is TGTGCCAGTAGTCCCGGGCAGATCTATGGCTACACCTTC. Encoded protein: CASSPGQIYGYTF. The chain combines TRBV19 with TRBJ1-2; D is uncertain. The V and J ends lost 5 bases and 4 bases respectively, with 11 bases between them. Germline V gives CDR1 LNHDA, CDR2 SQIVND (reference sequence). The CDR3 has 13 amino acids.